This passage covers 11 T cell receptor beta chains from one sample sequenced in a study of T-cell memory formation after mild COVID-19. TCRdb redid the calling of the 5' RACE reads with MiXCR, one entry per CDR3 protein. The repertoire holds 470,000 or so distinct CDR3 sequences, 15% to 20% seen once, with about 8.8% in the top ten. The specimen sequenced was PBMCs or a T cell subset sorted from them (not recorded which). These receptors originate from an adult woman who had mild COVID-19 (a few samples of this study predate the infection). Cell type and time point are not known.

V usage is TRBV5-5 and J usage is TRBJ2-7; D is possibly TRBD2 (6 bases). Looked up from germline, CDR1 is SGHKS and CDR2 is YYEKEE (reference sequence). The CDR3 is 14 residues long. V was trimmed by 0 bases and J by 2 bases, leaving 9 bases between them. The CDR3 nucleotides are TGTGCCAGCAGCTTGGAGGCGGGAACCTACGAGCAGTACTTC. Amino acids: CASSLEAGTYEQYF. Combining the CDR3 with reference TRBV5-5 and TRBJ2-7 gives the whole variable domain DAGVTQSPTHLIKTRGQQVTLRCSPISGHKSVSWYQQVLGQGPQFIFQYYEKEERGRGNFPDRFSARQFPNYSSELNVNALLLGDSALYLCASSLEAGTYEQYFGPGTRLTVT.

This clonotype has just a few counts. This chain connects TRBV24-1 to TRBJ2-1, with TRBD1 identical over 8 bases. The CDR3 has 17 amino acids. V was clipped by 2 bases and J by 7 bases; unmatched bases: 12. Germline assignment: CDR1 KGHDR and CDR2 SFDVKD. The CDR3 sequence is CATSDYQPTGDRNEQFF. The DNA for the CDR3 is TGTGCCACCAGTGATTATCAACCGACAGGGGATAGGAATGAGCAGTTCTTC.

This clonotype was counted a few times. This rearrangement joins TRBV7-2 to TRBJ2-1; the match to TRBD2 covers 11 bases. The CDR3 runs 15 residues. In germline, CDR1 is SGHTA, CDR2 FQGNSA. Germline trimming cut 5 bases from V and 8 bases from J; bases unmatched to any gene: 8. This chain's CDR3 is CASSRSGGAWDEQFF. For the CDR3, the DNA is TGTGCCAGCAGCCGTAGCGGGGGGGCCTGGGATGAGCAGTTCTTC.

This clonotype occurred a few times. This sequence joins TRBV29-1 and TRBJ2-2; no reliable D call. CDR1 and CDR2 from the germline V gene are SQVTM and ANQGSEA. Trimming cost V 4 bases and J 1 base, with 7 bases left between them. CDR3 length equals 13 residues. The CDR3 DNA reads as TGCAGCGTTGGTTCAATGAACACCGGGGAGCTGTTTTTT. It encodes CSVGSMNTGELFF.

The chain links TRBV6-6 to TRBJ2-1; TRBD2 matches 9 bases. V lost 0 bases to trimming and J lost 10 bases; unmatched junction nucleotides: 4. Looked up from germline, CDR1 is MNHNY and CDR2 is SVGAGI (reference sequence). This CDR3 comprises 14 residues. CDR3 bases: TGTGCCAGCAGTTACTCTAATGGACTAGCGGAGCAGTTCTTC. This translates into CASSYSNGLAEQFF.

This clonotype has only a few counts. The CDR3 DNA sequence: TGCGCCAGCAGCCTTTTCGCACAGCGGGAGGCCTCCTGGGAGCAGTACTTC. Its translation is CASSLFAQREASWEQYF. The V and J genes are TRBV5-1 and TRBJ2-7; TRBD2 matches 9 bases. Looked up from germline, CDR1 is SGHRS and CDR2 is YFSETQ. The J segment lost 7 bases and the V segment lost 4 bases, leaving 18 bases of the junction unmatched. The CDR3 has 17 amino acids.

This clonotype has more than one count but fewer than ten. In DNA, the CDR3 is TGTGCCAGCAGTTCCCGACAGGTTGGAGAGCAGTTCTTC. Protein: CASSSRQVGEQFF. J is TRBJ2-1 and V is TRBV12-3 or TRBV12-4; TRBD1 might be the D (6 bases). Between the trimmed V and J ends, which lost 4 bases and 10 bases, there was a span of 14 bases. CDR3 length: 13 amino acids.

The chain joins TRBV10-3 to TRBJ2-3, with D maybe TRBD2 (5 bases). Trimming removed 1 base at V and 1 base at J, with 6 bases between. CDR3 length: 14 amino acids. Germline loops: CDR1 ENHRY, CDR2 SYGVKD. CDR3 loop: CAISEFGGTDTQYF. The CDR3 bases are TGTGCCATCAGTGAGTTCGGGGGCACAGATACGCAGTATTTT.

The rearrangement joins TRBV19 to TRBJ2-1; D remains ambiguous. V lost 0 bases and J 3 bases, leaving 3 bases between the germline ends. Germline CDR1 and CDR2: LNHDA and SQIVND (reference sequence). The CDR3 totals 13 residues. The CDR3 DNA reads TGTGCCAGTAGTATAGAAGGCTACAATGAGCAGTTCTTC. Translation: CASSIEGYNEQFF. Complete variable domain (other parts from reference TRBV19 and TRBJ2-1): DGGITQSPKYLFRKEGQNVTLSCEQNLNHDAMYWYRQDPGQGLRLIYYSQIVNDFQKGDIAEGYSVSREKKESFPLTVTSAQKNPTAFYLCASSIEGYNEQFFGPGTRLTVL.

V is TRBV12-3 or TRBV12-4 and J is TRBJ1-5, with 8 nucleotides matching TRBD1. This CDR3 contains 16 residues. V lost 3 bases, J lost 5 bases, and 9 bases stayed unmatched. The CDR3 is CASSFRGTGGYQPQHF. The CDR3 bases are TGTGCCAGCAGTTTTCGGGGGACAGGAGGTTATCAGCCCCAGCATTTT.

The chain combines TRBV25-1 with TRBJ1-2; 8 nucleotides align to TRBD1. The CDR3 consists of 14 residues. Germline V gene lookup returns CDR1 MGHDK and CDR2 SYGVNS. V lost 3 bases, J lost 5 bases, and 5 bases stayed unmatched. The CDR3 sequence: CASSDRTGRYGYTF. DNA of the CDR3: TGTGCCAGCAGTGACCGGACAGGGCGATATGGCTACACCTTC.